This T cell receptor beta chain was documented in a study of cytomegalovirus exposure and HLA in healthy donors. Study findings and constraints: The classifier reportedly diagnosed cytomegalovirus status with high sensitivity and specificity. Generally TCR sequences proved uncommon, though certain public TCRs appeared in numerous donors. The authors judged a highly shared variant cluster likely a sequencing artifact. In a later analysis, TCR association rates varied by HLA locus: DRB1 most, HLA-C fewest.

This clone was recorded once. Its antigen is not known. The study ran its PCR with 60 Vbeta and 13 Jbeta primers. Using immunoSEQ multiplex PCR, the repertoire was profiled, and TCRdb retains in-frame clones only, with some absent. The sample consists of around 53,000 clones, approximately 73% of them appearing once. Specimen: PBMCs. The clonotype originates from a man aged 18 to 29 in good health and CMV-seronegative.

The CDR3 DNA reads as TGTGCCAGCAGCCAGAGTGGACTAGCGGGAGTAGAGACCCAGTACTTC. As protein: CASSQSGLAGVETQYF. The chain recombines TRBV7-7 with TRBJ2-5; 13 bases are a match to TRBD2. Germline V CDR1 and CDR2: SSHAT, FNYEAQ (reference sequence). V lost 5 bases and J lost 4; bases outside the gene matches: 7. CDR3 length: 16 residues. The entire variable domain, with the rest obtained from reference TRBV7-7 and TRBJ2-5, is as follows: GAGVSQSPRYKVTKRGQDVTLRCDPISSHATLYWYQQALGQGPEFLTYFNYEAQPDKSGLPSDRFSAERPEGSISTLTIQRTEQRDSAMYRCASSQSGLAGVETQYFGPGTRLLVL.